One sample yielded the 4 T cell receptor beta chains listed below, sequenced in a study of human versus mouse CDR3 diversity and MHC coevolution. Assay used: immunoSEQ multiplex PCR; TCRdb lists only in-frame clones, some missing. The sample holds approximately 81,000 clones, 80% to 95% seen once. The sample comprised naive CD4+ T cells from blood. As for subset: CD45RO-negative CD62L-positive naive CD4 T cells. These receptor sequences come from a person aged 25 to 75 in good health.

J is TRBJ1-1 and V is TRBV11-2, with D unresolved. CDR3 length: 14 amino acids. With 1 base removed from V and 0 bases from J, the gap between germline ends came to 6 bases. Germline CDR1 reads SGHAT; CDR2 reads FQNNGV. CDR3: CASSLGRLNTEAFF. Here the CDR3 DNA reads TGTGCCAGCAGCTTAGGCAGGTTGAACACTGAAGCTTTCTTT. The entire variable domain, with the rest obtained from reference TRBV11-2 and TRBJ1-1, is as follows: EAGVAQSPRYKIIEKRQSVAFWCNPISGHATLYWYQQILGQGPKLLIQFQNNGVVDDSQLPKDRFSAERLKGVDSTLKIQPAKLEDSAVYLCASSLGRLNTEAFFGQGTRLTVV.

The chain links TRBV9 to TRBJ1-1, with TRBD1 as a possible D gene (6 bases). Trimming took off 2 bases at V and 3 bases at J, with 11 bases between the two ends. This CDR3 comprises 14 residues. From germline, CDR1 is SGDLS and CDR2 YYNGEE. The CDR3 nucleotides are TGTGCCAGCAGCGTCAGAGGGGGGGACACTGAAGCTTTCTTT. It translates to CASSVRGGDTEAFF.

On this clone itself: Other DNA sequences in the sample encode the same CDR3. The J gene is TRBJ2-7, the V gene TRBV2; D is perhaps TRBD1 (6 bases). The germline V and J ends were trimmed by 6 bases and 0 bases, with 15 bases remaining between them. The CDR3 contains 15 residues. Looked up from germline, CDR1 is SNHLY and CDR2 is FYNNEI. The CDR3, as DNA: TGTGCCAGCAGGGCTTTGGACAGCTACTCCTACGAGCAGTACTTC. Amino acids: CASRALDSYSYEQYF.

The J gene is TRBJ2-7, the V gene TRBV6-1; TRBD2 matches at 8 bases. After removal of 3 bases from V and 6 bases from J, the junction contained 7 bases not matched to a gene. The germline CDR1 and CDR2 sequences are MNHNS and SASEGT. The CDR3 contains 14 residues. Here the CDR3 DNA reads TGTGCCAGCAGTGATCTTCCGGGAGGGGGCGAGCAGTACTTC. The encoded protein is CASSDLPGGGEQYF.